The rows below give T cell receptor beta chains drawn from one sample of a study of blood T cell repertoires in COVID-19. Assay: immunoSEQ multiplex PCR; the TCRdb copy retains only in-frame clones and omits some. The sample lists roughly 200,000 clones, 86% occurring once. The sample was PBMCs or T cells enriched from blood (not recorded which). The receptors come from a woman younger than 45 who had been exposed to COVID-19. Both conserved end residues are part of each CDR3. D genes are given only for firm matches. The size field is filled for only some rows; it gives once, few, many or a size class.

v_call,j_call,d_call,clone_size,cdr3_nt,cdr3_aa
TRBV14,TRBJ2-3,TRBD2,NA,TGTGCCAGCAGCCTTGAGCGGGGGGGCTGGGATACGCAGTATTTT,CASSLERGGWDTQYF
TRBV30,TRBJ2-3,TRBD2,NA,TGTGCCTGGAGTGGGTTGGCGGGGGGGACAGATACGCAGTATTTT,CAWSGLAGGTDTQYF
TRBV6-1,TRBJ1-2,NA,NA,TGTGCCAGCAGTGAAATGATTACGGCGGCTCGTGGTGGCTACACCTTC,CASSEMITAARGGYTF
TRBV28,TRBJ2-1,NA,NA,TGTGCCAGCAGGGACAGCTACAATGAGCAGTTCTTC,CASRDSYNEQFF
TRBV2,TRBJ1-4,NA,once,TGTGCCAGCAGTGAACGGCGGGCTAATGAAAAACTGTTTTTT,CASSERRANEKLFF
TRBV19,TRBJ2-7,NA,NA,TGTGCCAGTGCTTTTGACGGGGACTCCTACGAGCAGTACTTC,CASAFDGDSYEQYF
TRBV21-1,TRBJ1-3,NA,NA,TGTGCCAGCAGCCCACGGTACGGGGGTTTGACTGGAAACACCATATATTTT,CASSPRYGGLTGNTIYF
TRBV3-1/TRBV3-2,TRBJ1-6,NA,NA,TGTGCCAGCAGCCAGTTCGGGGGTGCAACCTATAATTCACCCCTCCACTTT,CASSQFGGATYNSPLHF
TRBV15,TRBJ2-7,TRBD1,NA,TGTGCCACCAGCAGGACAGGGGGCGGCCACGAGCAGTACTTC,CATSRTGGGHEQYF
TRBV24-1,TRBJ2-5,NA,NA,TGTGCCACCAGTGGCCTTCAGGGCCAGGCGGAGACCCAGTACTTC,CATSGLQGQAETQYF
TRBV5-1,TRBJ2-5,NA,once,TGCGCCAGCAGCGACCTAACAGGGAGGGTTTTAGTGGAGACCCAGTACTTC,CASSDLTGRVLVETQYF
TRBV27,TRBJ2-7,TRBD1,once,TGTGCCAGCAGTTTAACCCGACAGGGCCTTACCTACGAGCAGTACTTC,CASSLTRQGLTYEQYF
TRBV6-5,TRBJ1-6,NA,NA,TGTGCCAGCAGTTACAGCCGCAGGGATTCACCCCTCCACTTT,CASSYSRRDSPLHF
TRBV12-3/TRBV12-4,TRBJ2-5,NA,NA,TGTGCCAGCAGTTTTGGCTCGAAAGAGACCCAGTACTTC,CASSFGSKETQYF
TRBV18,TRBJ1-4,TRBD1,NA,TGTGCCAGCTCACTGGGACAGGGGGCTAATGAAAAACTGTTTTTT,CASSLGQGANEKLFF
TRBV6-1,TRBJ2-7,NA,NA,TGTGCCAGCAGTGAGGCCCTCGGAGCCTACGAGCAGTACTTC,CASSEALGAYEQYF
TRBV21-1,TRBJ1-1,NA,NA,TGTGCCAGCAGCAAAGGAGGACTGAGTGACATGAACACTGAAGCTTTCTTT,CASSKGGLSDMNTEAFF
TRBV15,TRBJ1-5,TRBD1,NA,TGTGCCACCAACGACGCCCGATTGGGACAGGGGAGGAATCAGCCCCAGCATTTT,CATNDARLGQGRNQPQHF
TRBV11-2,TRBJ2-3,TRBD1,NA,TGTGCCAGCAGCTTATTTAGTGGGACAGGGGTTGCGGATACGCAGTATTTT,CASSLFSGTGVADTQYF
TRBV30,TRBJ1-4,NA,NA,TGTGCCTGGAGTGTACAGCCAAATGAAAAACTGTTTTTT,CAWSVQPNEKLFF
TRBV19,TRBJ2-2,TRBD2,NA,TGTGCCAGTAGTATATCCCTAGCGGGGGGAATCGGGGAGCTGTTTTTT,CASSISLAGGIGELFF
TRBV11-2,TRBJ1-1,NA,NA,TGTGCCAGCAGCTTAGCCTTCAGGGGTACTGAAGCTTTCTTT,CASSLAFRGTEAFF
TRBV2,TRBJ1-5,TRBD1,NA,TGTGCCAGCAGTGTGGGACAGGGAGGTTCCTGGGGCAATCAGCCCCAGCATTTT,CASSVGQGGSWGNQPQHF
TRBV19,TRBJ1-2,TRBD1,NA,TGTGCCAGTAGTCCCCCGGGACAGGGGTCCTATGGCTACACCTTC,CASSPPGQGSYGYTF
TRBV11-2,TRBJ2-1,NA,NA,TGTGCCAGCAGCTTTGGGCAGCACAATGAGCAGTTCTTC,CASSFGQHNEQFF
TRBV18,TRBJ1-2,NA,NA,TGTGCCAGCTCACCAACAGGGACCTATGGCTACACCTTC,CASSPTGTYGYTF
TRBV3-1/TRBV3-2,TRBJ2-5,NA,NA,TGTGCCAGCAGCCACCGGACAGTGCAGAGGGCAGAGACCCAGTACTTC,CASSHRTVQRAETQYF
TRBV3-1/TRBV3-2,TRBJ2-7,NA,NA,TGTGCCAGCAGCCAATACAACCGGGACAAGGACGAGCAGTACTTC,CASSQYNRDKDEQYF
TRBV5-6,TRBJ2-2,NA,few,TGTGCCAGCAGCTTACGCCAGCGACCCGGGGAGCTGTTTTTT,CASSLRQRPGELFF
TRBV19,TRBJ1-5,NA,NA,TGTGCCAGTAGTATAGATCCGGTGGGGCCCCAGCCCCAGCATTTT,CASSIDPVGPQPQHF
TRBV2,TRBJ1-1,NA,few,TGTGCCAGCAGTCTGGGTAGGGGGGAAGCTTTCTTT,CASSLGRGEAFF
TRBV3-1/TRBV3-2,TRBJ2-3,NA,once,TGTGCCAGCAGGCGTGGGGGGACTCGGTTTGCAGATACGCAGTATTTT,CASRRGGTRFADTQYF
TRBV5-5,TRBJ1-5,NA,NA,TGTGCCAGCAGCCCAGGGTCGAATAGCAATCAGCCCCAGCATTTT,CASSPGSNSNQPQHF
TRBV5-1,TRBJ2-3,NA,NA,TGCGCCAGCAGTTATCGTAGCACAGATACGCAGTATTTT,CASSYRSTDTQYF
TRBV11-3,TRBJ2-7,NA,NA,TGTGCCAGCAGCTTAGGAGTCCGACAAGGGGGCTACGAGCAGTACTTC,CASSLGVRQGGYEQYF
TRBV9,TRBJ2-7,NA,NA,TGTGCCAGCAGTATCGGGACAACCTACGAGCAGTACTTC,CASSIGTTYEQYF
TRBV28,TRBJ2-3,NA,NA,TGTGCCAGCAGCCCGGACTGGGGCACAGATACGCAGTATTTT,CASSPDWGTDTQYF
TRBV18,TRBJ1-1,TRBD1,NA,TGTGCCAGCTCACCCGACAGGGTCAACACTGAAGCTTTCTTT,CASSPDRVNTEAFF
TRBV28,TRBJ1-5,NA,once,TGTGCCAGCAGTTTACTTCCGAGGGGGTACAATCAGCCCCAGCATTTT,CASSLLPRGYNQPQHF
TRBV30,TRBJ1-2,NA,once,TGTGCCGGTGCACAGAACTATGGCTACACCTTC,CAGAQNYGYTF
TRBV2,TRBJ2-7,TRBD1,NA,TGTGCCAGCACTAGACAGGGGAACGAATACGAGCAGTACTTC,CASTRQGNEYEQYF
TRBV5-1,TRBJ1-4,TRBD1,NA,TGCGCCAGCAGCACGTCAGGGGGCGGATCTAATGAAAAACTGTTTTTT,CASSTSGGGSNEKLFF
TRBV5-1,TRBJ1-1,NA,NA,TGCGCCAGCAGCCCCATGTTCATGAACACTGAAGCTTTCTTT,CASSPMFMNTEAFF
TRBV4-1,TRBJ2-1,NA,NA,TGCGCCAGCAGCCAAGATTTCCCCCCCGCGGCCTACAATGAGCAGTTCTTC,CASSQDFPPAAYNEQFF
TRBV5-1,TRBJ2-2,NA,NA,TGCGCCAGCAGCTTCCGGGGCGGGGAGCTGTTTTTT,CASSFRGGELFF
TRBV7-8,TRBJ1-4,NA,once,TGTGCCAGCAGCTTCCTAGGGGGAGCTAATGAAAAACTGTTTTTT,CASSFLGGANEKLFF
TRBV25-1,TRBJ1-2,NA,NA,TGTGCCAGCAGTGAGCAGGGTATCAGGGGCTACACCTTC,CASSEQGIRGYTF
TRBV2,TRBJ1-1,NA,NA,TGTGCCAGCAGTCCCCAGACACAGAACACTGAAGCTTTCTTT,CASSPQTQNTEAFF
TRBV5-4,TRBJ1-1,NA,NA,TGTGCCAGCAGCTTGGAGATCACAGGGAACACTGAAGCTTTCTTT,CASSLEITGNTEAFF
TRBV28,TRBJ1-5,NA,once,TGTGCCAGCCGGCGGGGAGGGTCGGGTCAGCCCCAGCATTTT,CASRRGGSGQPQHF